Sequencing of this T cell receptor beta chain was carried out in a study of blood T cell repertoires in COVID-19. Followed longitudinally, the Seattle patients had been enrolled during active infection. This CDR3 comprises 12 residues. Germline CDR1 and CDR2: MGHRA and YSYEKL. Between the trimmed V and J ends, which lost 6 bases and 10 bases, there was a span of 10 bases. TCRdb's copy holds only in-frame clones and misses some; the assay was immunoSEQ multiplex PCR. The repertoire holds about 82,000 clones, around 80% seen once, with approximately 34% in the top ten. The J gene is TRBJ1-6, the V gene TRBV4-1, with a weak D call TRBD1 (5 bases). This TCR was sampled from a man in his fifties or sixties with COVID-19, enrolled during active disease. Input material: peripheral blood. CDR3 loop: CASRGRESPLHF. CDR3 nucleotides: TGCGCCAGCAGGGGCAGGGAATCACCCCTCCACTTT.